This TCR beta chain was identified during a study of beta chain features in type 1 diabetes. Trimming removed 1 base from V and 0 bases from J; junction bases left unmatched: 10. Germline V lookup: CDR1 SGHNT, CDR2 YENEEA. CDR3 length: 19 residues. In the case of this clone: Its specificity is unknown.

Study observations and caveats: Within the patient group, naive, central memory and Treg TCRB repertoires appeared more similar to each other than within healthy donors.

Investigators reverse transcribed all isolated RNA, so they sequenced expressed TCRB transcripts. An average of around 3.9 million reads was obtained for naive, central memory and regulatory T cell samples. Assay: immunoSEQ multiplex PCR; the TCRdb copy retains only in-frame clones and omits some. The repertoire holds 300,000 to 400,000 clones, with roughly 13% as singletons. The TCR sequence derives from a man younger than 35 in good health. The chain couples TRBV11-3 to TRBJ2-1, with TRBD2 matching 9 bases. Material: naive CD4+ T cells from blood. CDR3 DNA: TGTGCCAGCAGCTTAGTAGGCTATGGTAGCGGGAGCTCCTACAATGAGCAGTTCTTC. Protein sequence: CASSLVGYGSGSSYNEQFF.